The next 14 T cell receptor beta chains were all read from a single sample in a study of blood T cell repertoires in COVID-19. The repertoire was sequenced with immunoSEQ multiplex PCR; TCRdb's copy has only in-frame clones and lacks some. The sample has under 200,000 clones; approximately 82% are singletons. Sequencing was performed on PBMCs or T cells enriched from blood (not recorded which). These receptor sequences come from a woman aged 45-59 years who had recovered from COVID-19.

This clone was detected ten times or more. The chain is built from TRBV12-5 and TRBJ1-5; 9 bases agree with TRBD1. This CDR3 is 16 amino acids long. Per the germline V gene, CDR1 is LGHNT and CDR2 is FRNRAP. Trimming removed 3 bases from V and 4 bases from J; junction bases left unmatched: 7. CDR3 sequence: CASGFGDRVWNQPQHF. The CDR3 nucleotides read TGTGCTAGTGGTTTTGGGGACAGGGTTTGGAATCAGCCCCAGCATTTT.

The chain joins TRBV10-1 to TRBJ2-2, with TRBD1 matching 12 bases. The CDR3 spans 16 residues. Unmatched junction bases numbered 6, after V lost 6 bases and J lost 4 bases. Germline assignment: CDR1 WNHNN and CDR2 SYGVQD (reference sequence). The CDR3 nucleotides are TGCGCCAGCAGCGGGACAGGGGGCGGAGGCACCGGGGAGCTGTTTTTT. Protein product: CASSGTGGGGTGELFF.

This clone was seen only once. J is TRBJ2-1 and V is TRBV19; a possible D gene is TRBD2 (6 bases). V lost 5 bases to trimming and J lost 5 bases, with 10 bases between them. Germline V gives CDR1 LNHDA, CDR2 SQIVND (reference sequence). The CDR3 contains 13 residues. Written as DNA, the CDR3 is TGTGCCAGTAGTGGCGGGACTCACAATGAGCAGTTCTTC. Its protein product is CASSGGTHNEQFF. The complete variable domain, with remaining parts taken from reference TRBV19 and TRBJ2-1, reads DGGITQSPKYLFRKEGQNVTLSCEQNLNHDAMYWYRQDPGQGLRLIYYSQIVNDFQKGDIAEGYSVSREKKESFPLTVTSAQKNPTAFYLCASSGGTHNEQFFGPGTRLTVL.

This chain joins TRBV7-2 and TRBJ2-3; a weak D match, TRBD2 (5 bases). V gave up 4 bases and J gave up 0 bases, with 11 bases separating them. The CDR3 length is 15 residues. Germline-derived CDR1 and CDR2 are SGHTA and FQGNSA. CDR3 bases: TGTGCCAGCAGCTCGGAGGTCTTTAGCACAGATACGCAGTATTTT. It translates to CASSSEVFSTDTQYF. Full variable domain (missing parts from reference TRBV7-2 and TRBJ2-3): GAGVSQSPSNKVTEKGKDVELRCDPISGHTALYWYRQSLGQGLEFLIYFQGNSAPDKSGLPSDRFSAERTGGSVSTLTIQRTQQEDSAVYLCASSSEVFSTDTQYFGPGTRLTVL.

The CDR3 coding sequence is TGTGCCAGCAGAAAAAGGGACAGGCGGGAAGCTTTCTTT. This sequence encodes CASRKRDRREAFF. The chain employs TRBV21-1 and TRBJ1-1; TRBD1 reflects the table's D call only, with no check against the DNA. TRBV21-1 constitutes a pseudogene. The CDR3 consists of 13 residues.

The V gene is TRBV5-1, the J gene TRBJ2-2, with 10 bases aligning to TRBD2. V dropped 0 bases and J dropped 5; count of bases not matched to a gene: 4. The germline CDR1 and CDR2 sequences are SGHRS and YFSETQ. The CDR3 totals 16 residues. The CDR3 loop is CASSLGIAGGTGELFF. In DNA form, the CDR3 reads TGCGCCAGCAGCTTGGGAATAGCGGGAGGTACCGGGGAGCTGTTTTTT.

This clone was recorded only once. The chain carries TRBV2 and TRBJ1-3; 7 positions agree with TRBD1. The CDR3 has 16 amino acids. CDR1 is SNHLY and CDR2 is FYNNEI in the germline V gene. V was pared by 7 bases and J by 0 bases, with 9 bases of the junction left unmatched. The DNA of the CDR3 is TGTGCCAGCAACTCAGGGGGAATAAACTCTGGAAACACCATATATTTT. It specifies CASNSGGINSGNTIYF. The entire variable domain, with the rest obtained from reference TRBV2 and TRBJ1-3, is as follows: EPEVTQTPSHQVTQMGQEVILRCVPISNHLYFYWYRQILGQKVEFLVSFYNNEISEKSEIFDDQFSVERPDGSNFTLKIRSTKLEDSAMYFCASNSGGINSGNTIYFGEGSWLTVV.

This chain uses TRBV7-8 with TRBJ1-5; TRBD1 matches 7 bases. Germline V gene data show CDR1 as SGHVS and CDR2 as FQNEAQ. Losses at the gene ends were 0 bases for V and 3 bases for J; bases not matched to a gene: 11. The CDR3 loop spans 18 amino acids. CDR3 nucleotides: TGTGCCAGCAGCTTAGCGGCCCATGGACAGGACACCAATCAGCCCCAGCATTTT. Residues: CASSLAAHGQDTNQPQHF.

This clone appeared many times. V usage is TRBV28 and J usage is TRBJ2-2; 7 nucleotides align to TRBD1. The CDR3 extends over 15 amino acids. V shed 7 bases, J shed 3 bases, and the junction held 8 bases outside the gene matches. CDR1 and CDR2 from the germline V gene are MDHEN and SYDVKM. CDR3 DNA: TGTGCCAGCACCAGACGAGACAGGGACACCGGGGAGCTGTTTTTT. As protein: CASTRRDRDTGELFF.

This chain connects TRBV4-1 to TRBJ1-5; tentatively, D is TRBD1 (5 bases). CDR3 length: 15 amino acids. The germline CDR1 and CDR2 sequences are MGHRA and YSYEKL. V was cut by 0 bases and J by 7 bases, with 13 bases left in between. This CDR3 is CASSQEGQGVQPQHF. In DNA, the CDR3 is TGCGCCAGCAGCCAAGAGGGTCAGGGTGTGCAGCCCCAGCATTTT.

V is TRBV7-2 and J is TRBJ1-6; weak D call: TRBD1 (6 bases). CDR3 size: 19 residues. Trimming pared 6 bases from V and 2 bases from J, leaving 23 bases between. From germline, CDR1 is SGHTA and CDR2 FQGNSA. This CDR3 is CASRVRDKGFSPYNSPLHF. Written as DNA, the CDR3 is TGTGCCAGCAGGGTCCGGGACAAAGGATTCAGCCCCTATAATTCACCCCTCCACTTT. The full variable domain, its missing parts supplied by reference TRBV7-2 and TRBJ1-6, is GAGVSQSPSNKVTEKGKDVELRCDPISGHTALYWYRQSLGQGLEFLIYFQGNSAPDKSGLPSDRFSAERTGGSVSTLTIQRTQQEDSAVYLCASRVRDKGFSPYNSPLHFGNGTRLTVT.

This clone was counted only a few times. The gene calls are TRBV6-1 and TRBJ2-5; TRBD2 might be the D (6 bases). The CDR3 is made up of 17 amino acids. CDR1 is MNHNS and CDR2 is SASEGT in the germline V gene. Between the trimmed V and J ends, which lost 4 bases and 2 bases, there was a span of 20 bases. The CDR3 loop reads CASSGGDRRATQETQYF. Here the CDR3 DNA reads TGTGCCAGCAGTGGGGGGGACCGCCGGGCTACACAAGAGACCCAGTACTTC.

This clone was observed a single time. The chain carries TRBV13 and TRBJ1-3, with no clear D. The germline V and J ends were trimmed by 5 bases and 9 bases, with 8 bases remaining between them. This CDR3 contains 11 residues. The germline V gene encodes CDR1 PRHDT and CDR2 FYEKMQ (reference sequence). This CDR3 is CASSRLATIYF. The CDR3 region has the DNA TGTGCCAGCAGCCGTCTGGCCACCATATATTTT.

Only a few counts were recorded for this clone. The chain has TRBV28 and TRBJ2-2, with a weak D call TRBD2 (5 bases). V shed 3 bases and J shed 1 base, with 9 bases lying between them. Germline V lookup: CDR1 MDHEN, CDR2 SYDVKM. This CDR3 spans 15 amino acids. CDR3 in amino acids: CASSLLGRNTGELFF. The CDR3 bases are TGTGCCAGCAGTTTGTTGGGGAGGAACACCGGGGAGCTGTTTTTT.